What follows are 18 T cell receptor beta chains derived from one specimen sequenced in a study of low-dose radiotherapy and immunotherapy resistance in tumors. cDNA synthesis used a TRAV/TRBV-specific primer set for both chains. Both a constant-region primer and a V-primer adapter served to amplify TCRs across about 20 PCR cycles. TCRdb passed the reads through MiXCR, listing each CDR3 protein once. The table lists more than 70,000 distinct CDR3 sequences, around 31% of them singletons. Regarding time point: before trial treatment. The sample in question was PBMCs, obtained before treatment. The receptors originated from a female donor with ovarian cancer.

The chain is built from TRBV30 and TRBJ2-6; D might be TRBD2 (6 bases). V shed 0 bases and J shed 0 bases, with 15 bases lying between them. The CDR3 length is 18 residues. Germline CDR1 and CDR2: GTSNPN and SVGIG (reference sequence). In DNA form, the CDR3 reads TGTGCCTGGAGTGTACGCGGGGTGGCCCTCTCTGGGGCCAACGTCCTGACTTTC. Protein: CAWSVRGVALSGANVLTF.

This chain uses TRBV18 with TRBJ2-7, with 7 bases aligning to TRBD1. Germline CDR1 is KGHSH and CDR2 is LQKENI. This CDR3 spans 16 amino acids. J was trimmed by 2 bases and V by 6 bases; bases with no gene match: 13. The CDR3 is CASSQPDRDPTYEQYF. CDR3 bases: TGTGCCAGCTCCCAACCCGACAGGGACCCCACCTACGAGCAGTACTTC. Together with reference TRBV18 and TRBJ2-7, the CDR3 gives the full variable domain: NAGVMQNPRHLVRRRGQEARLRCSPMKGHSHVYWYRQLPEEGLKFMVYLQKENIIDESGMPKERFSAEFPKEGPSILRIQQVVRGDSAAYFCASSQPDRDPTYEQYFGPGTRLTVT.

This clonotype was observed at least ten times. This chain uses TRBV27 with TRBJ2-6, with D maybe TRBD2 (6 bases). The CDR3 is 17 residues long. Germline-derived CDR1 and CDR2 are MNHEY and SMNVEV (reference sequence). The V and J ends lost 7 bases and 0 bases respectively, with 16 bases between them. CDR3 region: CASTPSGVGSGANVLTF. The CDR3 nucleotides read TGTGCCAGCACCCCCTCGGGGGTAGGCTCTGGGGCCAACGTCCTGACTTTC.

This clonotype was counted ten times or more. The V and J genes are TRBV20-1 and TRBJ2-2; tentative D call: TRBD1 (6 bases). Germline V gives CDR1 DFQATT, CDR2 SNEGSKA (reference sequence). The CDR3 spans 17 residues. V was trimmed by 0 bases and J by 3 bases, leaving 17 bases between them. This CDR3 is CSARDQGMGADTGELFF. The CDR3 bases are TGCAGTGCTAGAGATCAGGGAATGGGGGCTGACACCGGGGAGCTGTTTTTT.

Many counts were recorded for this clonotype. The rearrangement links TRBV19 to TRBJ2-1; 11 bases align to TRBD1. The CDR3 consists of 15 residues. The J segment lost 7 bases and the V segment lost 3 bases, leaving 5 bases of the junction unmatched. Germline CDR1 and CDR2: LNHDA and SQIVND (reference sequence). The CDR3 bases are TGTGCCAGTAGTATCGGGACAGGGGGGTCGAATGAGCAGTTCTTC. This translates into CASSIGTGGSNEQFF.

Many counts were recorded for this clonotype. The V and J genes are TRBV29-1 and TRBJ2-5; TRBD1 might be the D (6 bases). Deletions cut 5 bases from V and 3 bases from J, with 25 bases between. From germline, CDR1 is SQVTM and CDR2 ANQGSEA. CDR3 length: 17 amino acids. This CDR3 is CSVISQGPGMIKETQYF. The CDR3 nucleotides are TGCAGCGTTATCTCCCAGGGGCCAGGAATGATAAAAGAGACCCAGTACTTC.

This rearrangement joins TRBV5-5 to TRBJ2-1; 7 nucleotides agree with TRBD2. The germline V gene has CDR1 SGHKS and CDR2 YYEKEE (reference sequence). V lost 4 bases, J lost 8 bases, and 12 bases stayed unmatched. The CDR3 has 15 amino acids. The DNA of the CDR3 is TGTGCCAGCAGCAATAGCGGGCCGGTCTTCCATGAGCAGTTCTTC. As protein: CASSNSGPVFHEQFF.

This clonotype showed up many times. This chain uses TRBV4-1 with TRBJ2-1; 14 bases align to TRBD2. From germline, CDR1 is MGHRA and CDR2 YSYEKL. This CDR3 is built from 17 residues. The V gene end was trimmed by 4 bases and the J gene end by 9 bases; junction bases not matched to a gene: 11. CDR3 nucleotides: TGCGCCAGCAGCCGCCGACTAGCGGGAGGGCCGGGAGGTGAGCAGTTCTTC. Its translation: CASSRRLAGGPGGEQFF.

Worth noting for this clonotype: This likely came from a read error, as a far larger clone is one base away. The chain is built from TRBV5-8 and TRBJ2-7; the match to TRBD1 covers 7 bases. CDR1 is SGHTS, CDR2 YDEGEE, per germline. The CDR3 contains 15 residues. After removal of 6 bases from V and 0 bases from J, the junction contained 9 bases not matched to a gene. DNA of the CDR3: TGTGCCAGCAACCCAGGGACAGCCAGCTCCTACGAGCAGTACTTC. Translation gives CASNPGTASSYEQYF.

CDR3 in amino acids: CASSYLSSGGPPDTQYF. CDR3 sequence (DNA): TGTGCCAGCAGTTACCTATCTAGCGGGGGGCCCCCCGATACGCAGTATTTT. The rearrangement uses TRBV6-2 or TRBV6-3 and TRBJ2-3, with 11 nucleotides matching TRBD2. Trimming took 2 bases from V and 6 from J; bases not matched to a gene: 10. Per germline, CDR1 MNHEY and CDR2 SVGEGT. This CDR3 comprises 17 residues.

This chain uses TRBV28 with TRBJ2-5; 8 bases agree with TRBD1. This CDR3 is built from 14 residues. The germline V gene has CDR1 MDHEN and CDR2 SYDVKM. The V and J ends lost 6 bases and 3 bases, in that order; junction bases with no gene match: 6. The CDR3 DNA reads TGTGCCAGCAGCCGCGGACAGGGAGAAGAGACCCAGTACTTC. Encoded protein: CASSRGQGEETQYF.

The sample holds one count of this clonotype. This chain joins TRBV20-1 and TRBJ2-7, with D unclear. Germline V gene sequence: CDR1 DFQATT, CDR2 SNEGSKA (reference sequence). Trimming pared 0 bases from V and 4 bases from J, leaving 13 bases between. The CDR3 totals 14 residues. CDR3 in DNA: TGCAGTGCTAGAGAGCCCCAATTAGGGTACGAGCAGTACTTC. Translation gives CSAREPQLGYEQYF.

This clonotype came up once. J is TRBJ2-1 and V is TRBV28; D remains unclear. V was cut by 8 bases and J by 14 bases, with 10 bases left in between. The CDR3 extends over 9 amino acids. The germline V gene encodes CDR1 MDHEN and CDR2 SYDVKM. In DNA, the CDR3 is TGTGCCAGCTCCTTGGAAAAGTTCTTC. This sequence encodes CASSLEKFF.

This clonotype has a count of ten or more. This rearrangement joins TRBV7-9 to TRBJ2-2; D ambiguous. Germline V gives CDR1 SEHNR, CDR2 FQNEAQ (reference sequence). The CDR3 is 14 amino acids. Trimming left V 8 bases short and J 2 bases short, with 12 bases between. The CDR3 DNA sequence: TGTGCCAGCGCTTGGCAGGCAAACACCGGGGAGCTGTTTTTT. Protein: CASAWQANTGELFF.

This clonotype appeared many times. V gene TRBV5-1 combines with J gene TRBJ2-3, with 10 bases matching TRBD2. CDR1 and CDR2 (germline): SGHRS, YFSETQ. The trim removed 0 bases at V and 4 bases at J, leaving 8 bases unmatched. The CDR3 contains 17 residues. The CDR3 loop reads CASSLVLSSGGADTQYF. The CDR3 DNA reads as TGCGCCAGCAGCTTGGTGCTCTCTAGCGGGGGTGCAGATACGCAGTATTTT. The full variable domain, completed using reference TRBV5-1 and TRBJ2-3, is KAGVTQTPRYLIKTRGQQVTLSCSPISGHRSVSWYQQTPGQGLQFLFEYFSETQRNKGNFPGRFSGRQFSNSRSEMNVSTLELGDSALYLCASSLVLSSGGADTQYFGPGTRLTVL.

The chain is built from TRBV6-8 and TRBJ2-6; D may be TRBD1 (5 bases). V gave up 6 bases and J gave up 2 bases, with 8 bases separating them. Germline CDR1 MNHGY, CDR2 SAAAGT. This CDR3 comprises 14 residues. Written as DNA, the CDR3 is TGTGCCAGCAGCCCAGGGACTGGGGCCAACGTCCTGACTTTC. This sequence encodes CASSPGTGANVLTF.

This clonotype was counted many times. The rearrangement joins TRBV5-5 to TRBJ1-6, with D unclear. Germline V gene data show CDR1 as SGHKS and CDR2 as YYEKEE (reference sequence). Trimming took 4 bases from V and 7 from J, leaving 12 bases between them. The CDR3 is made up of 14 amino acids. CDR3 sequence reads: CASSTKRANSPLHF. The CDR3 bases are TGTGCCAGCAGCACCAAAAGAGCGAATTCACCCCTCCACTTT.

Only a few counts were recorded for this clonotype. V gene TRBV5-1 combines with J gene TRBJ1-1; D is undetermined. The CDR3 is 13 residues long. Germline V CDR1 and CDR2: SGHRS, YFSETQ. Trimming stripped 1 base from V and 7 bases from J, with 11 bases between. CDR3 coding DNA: TGCGCCAGCAGCTTGCAGCGATTGGGTGAAGCTTTCTTT. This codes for CASSLQRLGEAFF.